These 16 T cell receptor beta chains were sequenced from one sample in a study of cytomegalovirus exposure and HLA in healthy donors. The PCR employed 60 Vbeta primers together with 13 Jbeta primers. The assay was immunoSEQ multiplex PCR, and TCRdb's table has in-frame clones only and misses some. This table holds 130,000 or so clones, around 90% found once. The sequencing sample was made of PBMCs. Every receptor here comes from a woman between 40 and 50 years old in good health and CMV-seronegative.

The chain uses TRBV10-3 and TRBJ2-3; 7 positions agree with TRBD1. The CDR3 extends over 14 amino acids. After removal of 6 bases from V and 5 bases from J, the junction contained 8 bases not matched to a gene. Germline-derived CDR1 and CDR2 are ENHRY and SYGVKD. The CDR3 sequence is CAIRLGTAEDTQYF. For the CDR3, the DNA is TGTGCCATCAGGTTGGGGACAGCCGAAGATACGCAGTATTTT.

The V and J genes are TRBV5-6 and TRBJ2-1; D is unresolved. Germline V lookup: CDR1 SGHDT, CDR2 YYEEEE. The length of the CDR3 is 11 residues. The germline V and J ends were trimmed by 6 bases and 8 bases, with 9 bases remaining between them. The CDR3 sequence is CASNNYDEQFF. The DNA of the CDR3 is TGTGCCAGCAACAATTACGATGAGCAGTTCTTC.

V is TRBV11-1 and J is TRBJ1-3; D gene uncertain. The CDR3 has 13 amino acids. The germline CDR1 and CDR2 sequences are SGHAT and FQDESV (reference sequence). The V and J ends lost 2 bases and 4 bases respectively, with 6 bases between them. CDR3 sequence: CASSLTGGNTIYF. In nucleotides, the CDR3 is TGTGCCAGCAGCTTAACCGGGGGAAACACCATATATTTT.

This clone came up once. The chain joins TRBV27 to TRBJ2-3, with 9 bases that match TRBD2. The CDR3 covers 15 residues. Germline V gene lookup returns CDR1 MNHEY and CDR2 SMNVEV (reference sequence). V shed 3 bases, J shed 2 bases, and the junction held 3 bases outside the gene matches. The DNA of the CDR3 is TGTGCCAGCAGTTTCAGGACTAGCGCCACAGATACGCAGTATTTT. Translation gives CASSFRTSATDTQYF.

The genes are TRBV2 and TRBJ1-2; 9 nucleotides match TRBD1. CDR1 is SNHLY and CDR2 is FYNNEI in the germline V gene. The CDR3 has 15 amino acids. The ends lost 6 bases at V and 6 bases at J; junction bases unmatched: 11. DNA of the CDR3: TGTGCCAGCAGGGGAGGAATATGGACAGGGGATGGCTACACCTTC. Protein product: CASRGGIWTGDGYTF.

The chain recombines TRBV6-1 with TRBJ2-7; D not resolved. In germline, CDR1 is MNHNS, CDR2 SASEGT. There are 13 residues in the CDR3. V lost 2 bases and J lost 2, with 7 bases in between. CDR3 coding DNA: TGTGCCAGCAGTGAACAGAACACCTACGAGCAGTACTTC. Translation gives CASSEQNTYEQYF.

In DNA form, the CDR3 reads TGCGCCAGCAGCCAACCGGGACTAGCGGAAAACAATGAGCAGTTCTTC. Its translation: CASSQPGLAENNEQFF. V usage is TRBV4-1 and J usage is TRBJ2-1, with 11 bases that match TRBD2. V shed 2 bases, J shed 5 bases, and the junction held 5 bases outside the gene matches. Germline V gene data show CDR1 as MGHRA and CDR2 as YSYEKL. CDR3 length: 16 residues.

The chain recombines TRBV7-9 with TRBJ2-5; D is perhaps TRBD1 (6 bases). Germline V lookup: CDR1 SEHNR, CDR2 FQNEAQ (reference sequence). Trimming pared 1 base from V and 9 bases from J, leaving 15 bases between. The CDR3 length is 14 residues. CDR3 region: CASSLEGSWGPQYF. CDR3 DNA sequence: TGTGCCAGCAGCTTAGAAGGGTCGTGGGGGCCCCAGTACTTC.

CDR3 amino acids: CASSSPGLAETQYF. In DNA, the CDR3 is TGTGCCAGCAGTTCGCCGGGACTAGCTGAGACCCAGTACTTC. This sequence joins TRBV6-5 and TRBJ2-5; 9 nucleotides match TRBD2. CDR3 length: 14 residues. J was trimmed by 5 bases and V by 4 bases; bases with no gene match: 5. Germline CDR1 MNHEY, CDR2 SVGAGI.

J is TRBJ2-5 and V is TRBV7-9; 8 bases agree with TRBD2. V trimming: 2 bases; J trimming: 14 bases; junction bases outside the gene matches: 7. CDR1 and CDR2 from the germline V gene are SEHNR and FQNEAQ (reference sequence). This CDR3 has 12 amino acids. The CDR3 DNA follows: TGTGCCAGCAGCTTACCCCGTAGCGGGGTCTACTTC. It translates to CASSLPRSGVYF. Combining the CDR3 with reference TRBV7-9 and TRBJ2-5 gives the whole variable domain DTGVSQNPRHKITKRGQNVTFRCDPISEHNRLYWYRQTLGQGPEFLTYFQNEAQLEKSRLLSDRFSAERPKGSFSTLEIQRTEQGDSAMYLCASSLPRSGVYFGPGTRLLVL.

The J gene is TRBJ2-7, the V gene TRBV4-2; D possibly corresponds to TRBD2 (6 bases). The CDR3 runs 14 residues. Germline V gene sequence: CDR1 LGHNA, CDR2 YNFKEQ. V shed 1 base and J shed 3 bases, with 10 bases lying between them. CDR3 loop: CASSQVGTYYEQYF. CDR3 nucleotides: TGTGCCAGCAGCCAAGTGGGGACTTACTACGAGCAGTACTTC.

V and J are TRBV6-1 and TRBJ1-1, with D perhaps TRBD1 (6 bases). Looked up from germline, CDR1 is MNHNS and CDR2 is SASEGT. The CDR3 is 15 residues long. The germline V and J ends were trimmed by 3 bases and 8 bases, with 19 bases remaining between them. The chain's CDR3 is CASSDRTVGEGEAFF. CDR3 sequence (DNA): TGTGCCAGCAGTGATCGGACAGTTGGAGAGGGAGAAGCTTTCTTT.

The chain has TRBV19 and TRBJ2-3; D not certain. Deletions cut 6 bases from V and 5 bases from J, with 15 bases between. The V gene's germline CDR1 is LNHDA and CDR2 SQIVND (reference sequence). This CDR3 has 14 residues. This CDR3 reads CASSWLEVGDTQYF. In DNA, the CDR3 is TGTGCCAGTAGCTGGCTAGAGGTTGGAGATACGCAGTATTTT. Together with reference TRBV19 and TRBJ2-3, the CDR3 gives the full variable domain: DGGITQSPKYLFRKEGQNVTLSCEQNLNHDAMYWYRQDPGQGLRLIYYSQIVNDFQKGDIAEGYSVSREKKESFPLTVTSAQKNPTAFYLCASSWLEVGDTQYFGPGTRLTVL.

V usage is TRBV6-6 and J usage is TRBJ1-5; 7 nucleotides agree with TRBD1. This CDR3 region has 13 residues. The V gene's germline CDR1 is MNHNY and CDR2 SVGAGI (reference sequence). Trimming cost V 6 bases and J 5 bases; bases outside gene matches: 4. CDR3 sequence reads: CASRLTGDQPQHF. The CDR3 DNA sequence: TGTGCCAGCAGGCTAACAGGGGATCAGCCCCAGCATTTT.

The V gene is TRBV28, the J gene TRBJ1-1; D is possibly TRBD1 (5 bases). The germline CDR1 and CDR2 sequences are MDHEN and SYDVKM. The CDR3 extends over 14 amino acids. Trimming stripped 8 bases from V and 1 base from J, with 14 bases between. CDR3 nucleotides: TGTGCCAGCCGCGAATACAGGCCGAACACTGAAGCTTTCTTT. Its protein is CASREYRPNTEAFF.

V gene TRBV30 combines with J gene TRBJ2-7, with D perhaps matching TRBD1 (6 bases). V was shortened by 0 bases and J by 4 bases, with 10 bases between the two germline ends. Germline assignment: CDR1 GTSNPN and CDR2 SVGIG (reference sequence). The CDR3 has 13 amino acids. CDR3 residues: CAWSVGTPYEQYF. The CDR3 DNA reads TGTGCCTGGAGTGTAGGGACACCTTACGAGCAGTACTTC.